Presented here are 8 T cell receptor beta chains from one specimen sequenced in a study of early T cells in non-severe SARS-CoV-2 infection. TCRdb independently ran MiXCR on the 5' RACE reads; one entry per CDR3 protein. Of 30,000 to 40,000 distinct CDR3 sequences listed, 4.6% are singletons. Sequencing input: whole blood. The receptor set was obtained from an adult who was a healthcare worker with PCR-confirmed SARS-CoV-2 infection or an uninfected control (not recorded which).

This clonotype was recorded at least ten times. The J gene is TRBJ2-6, the V gene TRBV5-1; D possibly matches TRBD1 or TRBD2 (5 bases each). The V end lost 4 bases, the J end lost 3 bases, and 20 bases lay between the germline ends. The CDR3 is 18 amino acids. CDR1 is SGHRS and CDR2 is YFSETQ in the germline V gene. CDR3 loop: CASSVSGPRRGGANVLTF. The CDR3 DNA follows: TGCGCCAGCAGCGTCTCGGGACCTAGGAGAGGTGGGGCCAACGTCCTGACTTTC.

CDR3 protein: CASSRGAQRSHETQYF. The CDR3 bases are TGTGCCAGCAGCCGGGGGGCCCAGCGGTCTCACGAGACCCAGTACTTC. The chain carries TRBV11-2 and TRBJ2-5; TRBD2 is a possible D gene (7 bases). The CDR3 consists of 16 residues. Trimming took 5 bases from V and 5 from J, leaving 21 bases between them. Germline lookup yields CDR1 SGHAT and CDR2 FQNNGV.

This clonotype was recorded at least ten times. V gene TRBV30 combines with J gene TRBJ1-2; D remains unclear. V lost 2 bases and J lost 8, with 18 bases in between. The CDR3 spans 14 residues. Germline loops: CDR1 GTSNPN, CDR2 SVGIG (reference sequence). In DNA form, the CDR3 reads TGTGCCTGGAGTCTAGCCGACGGGTCTCGGGGCTACACCTTC. This gives the protein CAWSLADGSRGYTF.

This clonotype showed up many times. V gene TRBV7-2 combines with J gene TRBJ2-3, with D unclear. This CDR3 contains 12 residues. V was clipped by 8 bases and J by 6 bases, with 12 bases between them. Germline lookup yields CDR1 SGHTA and CDR2 FQGNSA. The CDR3 nucleotides read TGTGCCAGCTCCTGGGCGTCGGATACGCAGTATTTT. Its translation is CASSWASDTQYF.

The sample holds many counts of this clonotype. This chain's CDR3 is CSASPGLAGDSDTQYF. The CDR3 DNA is TGCAGTGCTTCACCGGGACTAGCGGGGGATTCAGATACGCAGTATTTT. The chain recombines TRBV20-1 with TRBJ2-3; TRBD2 matches 14 bases. The CDR3 has 16 amino acids. With 5 bases clipped from V and 4 bases from J, the junction kept 8 bases outside the gene matches. Germline V gene data show CDR1 as DFQATT and CDR2 as SNEGSKA (reference sequence).

At least ten counts were recorded for this clonotype. The genes are TRBV12-3 or TRBV12-4 and TRBJ1-5; 8 bases are shared with TRBD1. This CDR3 comprises 14 residues. Trimming removed 8 bases from V and 5 bases from J; junction bases left unmatched: 8. The CDR3 spells CASASTGGDQPQHF. In nucleotides, the CDR3 is TGTGCCAGCGCCTCAACAGGGGGGGATCAGCCCCAGCATTTT.

In its sample, this clonotype was seen many times. This sequence joins TRBV7-9 and TRBJ2-1; TRBD2 might be the D (6 bases). Trimming pared 0 bases from V and 15 bases from J, leaving 12 bases between. The CDR3 is made up of 12 amino acids. The V gene's germline CDR1 is SEHNR and CDR2 FQNEAQ (reference sequence). DNA of the CDR3: TGTGCCAGCAGCTTAGCGGAGGGACCCACGTTCTTC. It is translated as CASSLAEGPTFF.

The V gene is TRBV10-3, the J gene TRBJ1-2, with D possibly matching TRBD1 (6 bases). Germline CDR1 is ENHRY and CDR2 is SYGVKD. The CDR3 sequence is 13 residues long. V lost 6 bases and J lost 2, with 10 bases in between. CDR3 region: CAIREDRNYGYTF. CDR3 nucleotide sequence: TGTGCCATCAGAGAAGACAGGAACTATGGCTACACCTTC.